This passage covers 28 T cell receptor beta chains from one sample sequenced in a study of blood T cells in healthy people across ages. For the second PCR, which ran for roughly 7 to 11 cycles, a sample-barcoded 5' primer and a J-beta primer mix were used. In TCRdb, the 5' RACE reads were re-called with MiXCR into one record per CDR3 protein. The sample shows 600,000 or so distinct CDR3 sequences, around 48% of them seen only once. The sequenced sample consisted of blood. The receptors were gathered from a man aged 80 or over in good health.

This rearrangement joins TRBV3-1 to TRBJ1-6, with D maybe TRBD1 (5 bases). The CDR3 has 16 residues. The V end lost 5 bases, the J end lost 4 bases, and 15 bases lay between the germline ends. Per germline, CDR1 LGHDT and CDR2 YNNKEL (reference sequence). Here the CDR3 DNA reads TGTGCCAGCAGCGGGCTGGGACTATCTTATAATTCACCCCTCCACTTT. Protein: CASSGLGLSYNSPLHF.

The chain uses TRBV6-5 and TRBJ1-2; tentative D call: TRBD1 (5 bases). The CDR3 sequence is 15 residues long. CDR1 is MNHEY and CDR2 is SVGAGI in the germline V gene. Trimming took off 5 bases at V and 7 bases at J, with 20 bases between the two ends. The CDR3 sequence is CASSQAGRGGFGYTF. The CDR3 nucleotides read TGTGCCAGCAGTCAAGCCGGGCGGGGGGGATTTGGCTACACCTTC.

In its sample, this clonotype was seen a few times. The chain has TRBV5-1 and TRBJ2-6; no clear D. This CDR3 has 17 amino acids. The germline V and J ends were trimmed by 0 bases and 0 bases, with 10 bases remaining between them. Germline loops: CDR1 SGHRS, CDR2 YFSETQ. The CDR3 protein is CASSLEARNSGANVLTF. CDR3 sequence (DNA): TGCGCCAGCAGCTTGGAGGCGCGAAACTCTGGGGCCAACGTCCTGACTTTC.

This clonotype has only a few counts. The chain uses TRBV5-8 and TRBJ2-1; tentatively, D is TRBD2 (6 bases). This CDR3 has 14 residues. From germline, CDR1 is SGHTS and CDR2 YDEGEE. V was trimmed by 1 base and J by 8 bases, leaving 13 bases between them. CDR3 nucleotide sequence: TGTGCCAGCAGCTTGCACGGGAGTGGCGATGAGCAGTTCTTC. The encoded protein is CASSLHGSGDEQFF.

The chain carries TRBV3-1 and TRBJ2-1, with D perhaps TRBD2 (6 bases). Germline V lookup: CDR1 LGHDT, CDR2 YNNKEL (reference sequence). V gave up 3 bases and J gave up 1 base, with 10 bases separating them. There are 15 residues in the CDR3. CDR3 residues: CASSQSGPSYNEQFF. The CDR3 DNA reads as TGTGCCAGCAGCCAGAGCGGGCCTTCCTACAATGAGCAGTTCTTC.

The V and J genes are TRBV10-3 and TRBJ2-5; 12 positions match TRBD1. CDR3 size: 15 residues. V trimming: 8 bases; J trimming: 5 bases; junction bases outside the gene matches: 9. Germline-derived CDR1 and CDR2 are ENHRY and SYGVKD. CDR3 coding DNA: TGTGCCATCTCACCAAGGGACAGGGGGCCGGAGACCCAGTACTTC. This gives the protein CAISPRDRGPETQYF.

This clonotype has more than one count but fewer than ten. Here the CDR3 reads CSAQRSATGGDTQYF. The CDR3 region has the DNA TGCAGTGCTCAGAGGTCGGCCACAGGAGGAGATACGCAGTATTTT. The chain links TRBV20-1 to TRBJ2-3; TRBD1 or TRBD2 may be the D gene (5 bases each). Trimming removed 5 bases at V and 5 bases at J, with 20 bases between. Germline loops: CDR1 DFQATT, CDR2 SNEGSKA (reference sequence). The CDR3 spans 15 residues.

The CDR3 bases are TGCGCCAGCAGCTTCCTGGTAGGGGACCAAGAGACCCAGTACTTC. Protein: CASSFLVGDQETQYF. V is TRBV5-1 and J is TRBJ2-5; D may be TRBD1 (5 bases). Germline CDR1 and CDR2: SGHRS and YFSETQ. The CDR3 runs to 15 residues. V lost 2 bases to trimming and J lost 0 bases, with 11 bases between them.

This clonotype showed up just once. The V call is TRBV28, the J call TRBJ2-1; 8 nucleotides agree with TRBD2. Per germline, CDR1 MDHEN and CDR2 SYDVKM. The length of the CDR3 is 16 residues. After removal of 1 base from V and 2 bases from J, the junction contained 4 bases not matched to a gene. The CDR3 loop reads CASSLSGGRTYNEQFF. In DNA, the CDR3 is TGTGCCAGCAGTTTATCAGGCGGGAGGACCTACAATGAGCAGTTCTTC.

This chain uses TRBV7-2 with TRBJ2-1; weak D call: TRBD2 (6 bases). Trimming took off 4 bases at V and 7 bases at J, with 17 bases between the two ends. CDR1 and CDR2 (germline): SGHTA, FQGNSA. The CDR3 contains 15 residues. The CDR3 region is CASSSNGAGRNEQFF. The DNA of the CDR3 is TGTGCCAGCAGCTCAAACGGGGCAGGGAGGAATGAGCAGTTCTTC.

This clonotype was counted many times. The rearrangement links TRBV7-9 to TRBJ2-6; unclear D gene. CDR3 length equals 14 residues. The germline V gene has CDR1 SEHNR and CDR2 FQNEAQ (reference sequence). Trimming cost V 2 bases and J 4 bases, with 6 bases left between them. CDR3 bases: TGTGCCAGCAGCTTACCACCCGGGGCCAACGTCCTGACTTTC. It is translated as CASSLPPGANVLTF.

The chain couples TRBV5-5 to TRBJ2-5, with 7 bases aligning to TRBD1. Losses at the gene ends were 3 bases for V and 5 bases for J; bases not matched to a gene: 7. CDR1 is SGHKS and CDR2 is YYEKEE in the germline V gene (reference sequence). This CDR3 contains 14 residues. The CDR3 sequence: CASSWMTGSETQYF. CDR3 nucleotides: TGTGCCAGCAGCTGGATGACAGGGTCGGAGACCCAGTACTTC.

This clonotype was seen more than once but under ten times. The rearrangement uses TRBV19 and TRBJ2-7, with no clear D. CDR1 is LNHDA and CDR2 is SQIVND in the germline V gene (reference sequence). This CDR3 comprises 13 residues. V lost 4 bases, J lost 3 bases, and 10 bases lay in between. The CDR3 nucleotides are TGTGCCAGTAGTAGTAGCTACCTCTACGAGCAGTACTTC. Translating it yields CASSSSYLYEQYF.

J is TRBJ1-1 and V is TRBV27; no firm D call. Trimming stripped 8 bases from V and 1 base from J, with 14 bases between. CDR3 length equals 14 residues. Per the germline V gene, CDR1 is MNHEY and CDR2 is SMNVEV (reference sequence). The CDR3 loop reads CASGRELANTEAFF. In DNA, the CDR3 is TGTGCCAGCGGGAGGGAGCTGGCGAACACTGAAGCTTTCTTT.

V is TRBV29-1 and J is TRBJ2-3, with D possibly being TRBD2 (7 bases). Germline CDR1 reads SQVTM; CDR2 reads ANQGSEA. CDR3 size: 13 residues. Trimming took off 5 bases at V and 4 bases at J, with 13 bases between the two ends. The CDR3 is CSVWGGGADTQYF. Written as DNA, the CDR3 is TGCAGCGTTTGGGGAGGGGGAGCAGATACGCAGTATTTT.

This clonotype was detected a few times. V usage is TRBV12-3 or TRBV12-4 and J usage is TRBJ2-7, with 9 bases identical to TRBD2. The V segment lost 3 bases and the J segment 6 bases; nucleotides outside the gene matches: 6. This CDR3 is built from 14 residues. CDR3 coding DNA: TGTGCCAGCAGTTTGGGCGGGAGGGCCTCCGAGCAGTACTTC. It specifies CASSLGGRASEQYF.

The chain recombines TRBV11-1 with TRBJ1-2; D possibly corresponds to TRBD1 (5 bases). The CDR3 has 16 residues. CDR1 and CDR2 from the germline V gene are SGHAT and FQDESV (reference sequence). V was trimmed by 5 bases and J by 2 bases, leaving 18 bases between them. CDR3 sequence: CASSPTRDSHNYGYTF. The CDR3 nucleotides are TGTGCCAGCAGCCCAACACGGGACTCCCACAACTATGGCTACACCTTC. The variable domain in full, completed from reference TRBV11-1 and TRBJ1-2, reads EAEVAQSPRYKITEKSQAVAFWCDPISGHATLYWYRQILGQGPELLVQFQDESVVDDSQLPKDRFSAERLKGVDSTLKIQPAELGDSAMYLCASSPTRDSHNYGYTFGSGTRLTVV.

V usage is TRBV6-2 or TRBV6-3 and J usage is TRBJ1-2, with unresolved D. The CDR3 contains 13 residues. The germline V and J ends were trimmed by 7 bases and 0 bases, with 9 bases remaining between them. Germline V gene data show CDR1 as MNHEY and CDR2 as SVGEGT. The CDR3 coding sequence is TGTGCCAGCATGACACGGACTAACTATGGCTACACCTTC. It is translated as CASMTRTNYGYTF.

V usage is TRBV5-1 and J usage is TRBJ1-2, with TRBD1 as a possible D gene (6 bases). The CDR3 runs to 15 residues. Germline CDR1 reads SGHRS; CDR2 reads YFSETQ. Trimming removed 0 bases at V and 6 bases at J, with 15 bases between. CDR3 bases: TGCGCCAGCAGCTTGGAGTGGGGGCGAAGGGATGGCTACACCTTC. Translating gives CASSLEWGRRDGYTF.

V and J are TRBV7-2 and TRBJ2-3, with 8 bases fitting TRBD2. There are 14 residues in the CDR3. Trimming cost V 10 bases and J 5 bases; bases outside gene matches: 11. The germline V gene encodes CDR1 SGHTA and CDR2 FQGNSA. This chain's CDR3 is CATRGGRGGDTQYF. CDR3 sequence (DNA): TGTGCCACCCGGGGGGGGAGAGGCGGAGATACGCAGTATTTT.

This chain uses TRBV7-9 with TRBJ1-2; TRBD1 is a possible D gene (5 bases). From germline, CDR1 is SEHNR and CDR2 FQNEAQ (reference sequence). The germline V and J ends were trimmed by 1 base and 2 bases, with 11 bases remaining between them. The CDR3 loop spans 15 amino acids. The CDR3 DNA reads TGTGCCAGCAGCTTAGATGGCAGGGCGAACTATGGCTACACCTTC. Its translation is CASSLDGRANYGYTF.

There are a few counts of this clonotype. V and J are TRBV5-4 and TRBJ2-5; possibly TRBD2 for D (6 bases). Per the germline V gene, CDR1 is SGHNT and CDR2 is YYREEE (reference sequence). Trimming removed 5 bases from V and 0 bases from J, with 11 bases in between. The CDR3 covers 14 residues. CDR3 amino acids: CASRREIDQETQYF. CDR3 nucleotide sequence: TGTGCCAGCAGACGGGAGATTGACCAAGAGACCCAGTACTTC. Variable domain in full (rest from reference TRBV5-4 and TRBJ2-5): ETGVTQSPTHLIKTRGQQVTLRCSSQSGHNTVSWYQQALGQGPQFIFQYYREEENGRGNFPPRFSGLQFPNYSSELNVNALELDDSALYLCASRREIDQETQYFGPGTRLLVL.

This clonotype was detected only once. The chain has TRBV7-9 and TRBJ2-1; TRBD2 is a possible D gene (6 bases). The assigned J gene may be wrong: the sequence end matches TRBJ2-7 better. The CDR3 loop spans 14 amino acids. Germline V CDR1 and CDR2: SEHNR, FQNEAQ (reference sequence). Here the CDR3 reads CASLASGPYNEQYF. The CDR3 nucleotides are TGTGCCAGCTTAGCCAGCGGGCCGTACAATGAGCAGTACTTC.

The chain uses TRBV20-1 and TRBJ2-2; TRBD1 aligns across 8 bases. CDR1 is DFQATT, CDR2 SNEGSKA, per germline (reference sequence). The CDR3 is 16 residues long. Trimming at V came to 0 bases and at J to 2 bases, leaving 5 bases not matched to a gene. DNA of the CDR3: TGCAGTGCTAGAGAATGGCAGGGGGCTAACACCGGGGAGCTGTTTTTT. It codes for CSAREWQGANTGELFF.

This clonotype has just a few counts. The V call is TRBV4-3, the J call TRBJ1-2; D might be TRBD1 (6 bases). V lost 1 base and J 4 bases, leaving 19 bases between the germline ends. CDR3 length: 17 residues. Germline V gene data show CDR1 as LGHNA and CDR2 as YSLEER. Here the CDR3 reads CASSQALWDNRIYGYTF. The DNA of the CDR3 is TGCGCCAGCAGCCAAGCATTATGGGACAATCGGATCTATGGCTACACCTTC.

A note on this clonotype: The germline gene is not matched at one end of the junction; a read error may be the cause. The CDR3 loop is CASNQGHRGTQETQYF. CDR3 coding DNA: TGTGCCAGCAACCAAGGCCACCGGGGGACCCAAGAGACCCAGTACTTC. The rearrangement joins TRBV4-2 to TRBJ2-5; possible D gene TRBD2, 6 bases. The length of the CDR3 is 16 residues. Germline V gene data show CDR1 as LGHNA and CDR2 as YNFKEQ.

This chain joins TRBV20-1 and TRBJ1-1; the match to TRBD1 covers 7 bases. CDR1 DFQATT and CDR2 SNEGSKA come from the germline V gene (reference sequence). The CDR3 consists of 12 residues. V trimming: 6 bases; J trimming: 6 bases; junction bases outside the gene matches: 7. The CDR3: CSARNRGSEAFF. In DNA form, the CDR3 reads TGCAGTGCCAGAAACAGGGGCTCTGAAGCTTTCTTT.

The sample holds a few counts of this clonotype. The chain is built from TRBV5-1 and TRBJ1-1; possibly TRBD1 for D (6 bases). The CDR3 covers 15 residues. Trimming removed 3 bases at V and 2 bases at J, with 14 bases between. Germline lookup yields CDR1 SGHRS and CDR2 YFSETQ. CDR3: CASSSQRTANTEAFF. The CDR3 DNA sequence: TGCGCCAGCAGCTCTCAACGGACAGCCAACACTGAAGCTTTCTTT.